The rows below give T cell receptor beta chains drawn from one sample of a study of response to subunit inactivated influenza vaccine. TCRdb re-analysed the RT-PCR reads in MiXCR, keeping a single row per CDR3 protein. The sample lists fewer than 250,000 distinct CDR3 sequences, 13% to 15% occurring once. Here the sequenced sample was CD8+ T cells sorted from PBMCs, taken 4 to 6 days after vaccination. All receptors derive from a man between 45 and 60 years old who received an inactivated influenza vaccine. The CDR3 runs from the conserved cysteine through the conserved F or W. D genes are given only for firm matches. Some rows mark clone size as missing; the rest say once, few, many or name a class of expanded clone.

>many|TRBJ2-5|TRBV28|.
CASSKPSEVKETQYF
TGTGCCAGCAGTAAGCCTTCTGAGGTAAAGGAGACCCAGTACTTC
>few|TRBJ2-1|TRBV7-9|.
CASSLSGPGNNEQFF
TGTGCCAGCAGCTTATCAGGGCCTGGGAACAATGAGCAGTTCTTC
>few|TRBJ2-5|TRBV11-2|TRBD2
CASSLAGLAGLETQYF
TGTGCCAGCAGCTTAGCGGGACTAGCGGGATTGGAGACCCAGTACTTC
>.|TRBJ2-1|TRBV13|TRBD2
CASSPTGTSGNEQFF
TGTGCCAGCAGTCCTACCGGGACTAGCGGGAATGAGCAGTTCTTC
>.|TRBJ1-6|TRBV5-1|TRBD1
CASSLRQGTDSPLHF
TGCGCCAGCAGCTTACGACAGGGTACAGATTCACCCCTCCACTTT
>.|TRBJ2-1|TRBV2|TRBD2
CASSAGLAEYNEQFF
TGTGCCAGCAGTGCGGGACTAGCGGAATACAATGAGCAGTTCTTC
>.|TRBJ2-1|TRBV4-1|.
CASSLTGAVPFF
TGCGCCAGCAGTTTAACCGGGGCTGTGCCGTTCTTC
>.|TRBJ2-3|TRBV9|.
CASSVAGTSTDTQYF
TGTGCCAGCAGCGTAGCTGGTACTAGCACAGATACGCAGTATTTT
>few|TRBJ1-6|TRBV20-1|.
CSARDGSSYNSPLHF
TGCAGTGCCAGAGACGGGAGCTCCTATAATTCACCCCTCCACTTT
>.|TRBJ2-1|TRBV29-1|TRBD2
CSVAPGTSVYNEQFF
TGCAGCGTTGCCCCCGGGACTAGCGTTTACAATGAGCAGTTCTTC
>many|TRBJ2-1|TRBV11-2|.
CASSLGSLVHEQFF
TGTGCCAGCAGCTTAGGCTCCCTGGTCCATGAGCAGTTCTTC
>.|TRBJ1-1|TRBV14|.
CASSQDYGSTEAFF
TGTGCCAGCAGCCAAGATTACGGGTCCACTGAAGCTTTCTTT
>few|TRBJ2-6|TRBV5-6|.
CASSPWMGSGANVLTF
TGTGCCAGCAGCCCCTGGATGGGGTCTGGGGCCAACGTCCTGACTTTC
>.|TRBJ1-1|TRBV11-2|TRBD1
CASSSSGTGHTEAFF
TGTGCCAGCAGCTCCTCCGGGACAGGGCACACTGAAGCTTTCTTT
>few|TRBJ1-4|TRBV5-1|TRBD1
CASSSTGANEKLFF
TGCGCCAGCAGCTCGACAGGGGCTAATGAAAAACTGTTTTTT
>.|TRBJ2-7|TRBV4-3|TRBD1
CASSQLTGVGFYEQYF
TGCGCCAGCAGCCAACTGACAGGGGTGGGTTTCTACGAGCAGTACTTC
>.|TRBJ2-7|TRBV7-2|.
CASSQGFHEQYF
TGTGCCAGCAGCCAGGGTTTCCACGAGCAGTACTTC
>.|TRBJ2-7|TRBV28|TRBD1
CASSFYRGYEQYF
TGTGCCAGCAGTTTCTACAGGGGCTACGAGCAGTACTTC
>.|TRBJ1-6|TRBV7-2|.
CASSPSTGAGSPLHF
TGTGCCAGCAGCCCGAGCACGGGGGCAGGTTCACCCCTCCACTTT
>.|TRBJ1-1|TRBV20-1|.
CSARDRGETEAFF
TGCAGTGCTAGAGATAGGGGGGAGACTGAAGCTTTCTTT
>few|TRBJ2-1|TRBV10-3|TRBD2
CAISVLAGPYNEQFF
TGTGCCATCAGTGTTCTAGCGGGACCATACAATGAGCAGTTCTTC
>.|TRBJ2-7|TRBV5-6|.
CASSLEGVSYEQYF
TGTGCCAGCAGCTTGGAGGGGGTGTCCTACGAGCAGTACTTC
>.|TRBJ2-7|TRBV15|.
CATSRDWAVGYEQYF
TGTGCCACCAGCAGAGATTGGGCCGTTGGGTACGAGCAGTACTTC
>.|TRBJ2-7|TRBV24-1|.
CATFKQPTPYQQYF
TGTGCCACCTTCAAGCAGCCCACCCCTTACCAGCAGTACTTC
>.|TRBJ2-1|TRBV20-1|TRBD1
CSAGDRVWGNEQFF
TGCAGTGCTGGGGACAGGGTGTGGGGGAATGAGCAGTTCTTC
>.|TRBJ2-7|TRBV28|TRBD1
CASSLYGQGAYEQYF
TGTGCCAGCAGTTTATACGGGCAGGGGGCCTACGAGCAGTACTTC
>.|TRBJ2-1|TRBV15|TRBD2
CATSGLAGVEYNEQFF
TGTGCCACCTCGGGACTAGCGGGAGTAGAGTACAATGAGCAGTTCTTC
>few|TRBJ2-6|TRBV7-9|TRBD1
CASTQRDRFSGANVLTF
TGTGCCAGCACCCAGAGGGACAGGTTTTCTGGGGCCAACGTCCTGACTTTC